Presented here are 2 T cell receptor beta chains from one specimen sequenced in a study of T cells in Graves' hyperthyroidism and ophthalmopathy. RNA transcripts gave rise to amplified TCR beta CDR3 regions. An initial round of RT-PCR targeting the TCR CDR3 relied on the HTBI primer set. TCRdb redid the calling of the multiplex PCR reads with MiXCR, one entry per CDR3 protein. The sample includes roughly 380,000 distinct CDR3 sequences, approximately 13% of them seen just once. Sequences were obtained from blood. The receptor source for this set is a woman aged 55-69 years with Graves' hyperthyroidism.

The chain carries TRBV6-2 or TRBV6-3 and TRBJ2-7; D call uncertain. CDR3 length: 14 residues. Germline CDR1 is MNHEY and CDR2 is SVGEGT. V lost 7 bases, J lost 1 base, and 14 bases lay in between. CDR3 nucleotide sequence: TGTGCCAGCACAGTAAACCCCTCGTCCTACGAGCAGTACTTC. This gives the protein CASTVNPSSYEQYF.

This clonotype was found many times. V and J are TRBV10-3 and TRBJ1-1; TRBD1 might be the D (6 bases). The V gene lost 6 bases and the J gene lost 1 base, with 15 bases spanning the gap. CDR3 size: 15 residues. The germline gives CDR1 ENHRY, CDR2 SYGVKD. The CDR3 DNA follows: TGTGCCATCAGATATGAGACAGGCCCGAACACTGAAGCTTTCTTT. It codes for CAIRYETGPNTEAFF.